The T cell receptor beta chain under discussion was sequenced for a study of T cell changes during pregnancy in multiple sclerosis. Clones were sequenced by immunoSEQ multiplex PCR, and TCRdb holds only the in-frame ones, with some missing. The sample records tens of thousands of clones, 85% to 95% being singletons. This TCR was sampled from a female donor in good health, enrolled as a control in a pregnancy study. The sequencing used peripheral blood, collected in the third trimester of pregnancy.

The chain's CDR3 is CASSPHPSWDTQYF. CDR3 DNA: TGTGCCAGCAGCCCACACCCATCATGGGATACGCAGTATTTT. The chain joins TRBV5-8 to TRBJ2-3; D remains ambiguous. The CDR3 extends over 14 amino acids. Germline V lookup: CDR1 SGHTS, CDR2 YDEGEE. Deletions cut 4 bases from V and 6 bases from J, with 15 bases between.